One and the same sample provided the 8 T cell receptor beta chains below, sequenced in a study of blood T cell repertoires in COVID-19. Measured with immunoSEQ multiplex PCR; TCRdb has only the in-frame clones, and not every one. The sample carries about 140,000 clones, about 85% recorded once. The sequencing input was peripheral blood. The receptors stem from a human donor with acute or convalescent COVID-19. The donor label of this sample is uncertain.

The table lists this clone with a count of one. V and J are TRBV9 and TRBJ1-2; tentative D call: TRBD1 (6 bases). Germline V gene sequence: CDR1 SGDLS, CDR2 YYNGEE. The CDR3 runs to 15 residues. V was pared by 0 bases and J by 4 bases, with 13 bases between. The CDR3 loop is CASSVGQADAYGYTF. CDR3 DNA sequence: TGTGCCAGCAGCGTAGGACAGGCGGATGCCTATGGCTACACCTTC.

The gene calls are TRBV6-1 and TRBJ2-4; 7 positions agree with TRBD1. Germline-derived CDR1 and CDR2 are MNHNS and SASEGT. V trimming: 2 bases; J trimming: 0 bases; junction bases outside the gene matches: 10. CDR3 length equals 18 residues. The CDR3 DNA follows: TGTGCCAGCAGTGAAAGACAGGGTGGTTTCCTAGCCAAAAACATTCAGTACTTC. Translated: CASSERQGGFLAKNIQYF.

This clone was seen only a few times. This chain links TRBV19 with TRBJ1-5; D possibly corresponds to TRBD1 (5 bases). The germline gives CDR1 LNHDA, CDR2 SQIVND (reference sequence). V was pared by 2 bases and J by 7 bases, with 12 bases between. The CDR3 loop spans 14 amino acids. CDR3 sequence reads: CASSIWGVDQPQHF. The CDR3 DNA sequence: TGTGCCAGTAGTATATGGGGGGTGGACCAGCCCCAGCATTTT. The full variable domain, completed using reference TRBV19 and TRBJ1-5, is DGGITQSPKYLFRKEGQNVTLSCEQNLNHDAMYWYRQDPGQGLRLIYYSQIVNDFQKGDIAEGYSVSREKKESFPLTVTSAQKNPTAFYLCASSIWGVDQPQHFGDGTRLSIL.

This chain links TRBV5-8 with TRBJ1-1, with 8 bases aligning to TRBD1. Germline V lookup: CDR1 SGHTS, CDR2 YDEGEE. This CDR3 region has 15 residues. J lost 10 bases, V lost 4 bases, and 15 bases had no gene match. The chain's CDR3 is CASSLRTGLNGGAFF. The DNA of the CDR3 is TGTGCCAGCAGCCTACGGACAGGGCTAAACGGAGGAGCTTTCTTT.

The J gene is TRBJ2-1, the V gene TRBV12-5; D gene uncertain. Germline CDR1 reads LGHNT; CDR2 reads FRNRAP. Trimming took off 2 bases at V and 9 bases at J, with 5 bases between the two ends. The CDR3 consists of 11 residues. The CDR3 DNA reads TGTGCTAGTGGTTTGTCCGGTGAGCAGTTCTTC. Translated: CASGLSGEQFF.

The chain is built from TRBV5-5 and TRBJ2-7; D possibly corresponds to TRBD1 (6 bases). Deletions cut 3 bases from V and 3 bases from J, with 13 bases between. The CDR3 consists of 14 residues. CDR1 SGHKS and CDR2 YYEKEE come from the germline V gene (reference sequence). The CDR3 region is CASSWDLDSYEQYF. CDR3 in DNA: TGTGCCAGCAGCTGGGACCTGGACAGCTACGAGCAGTACTTC. Drawing the rest from reference TRBV5-5 and TRBJ2-7, the complete variable domain is DAGVTQSPTHLIKTRGQQVTLRCSPISGHKSVSWYQQVLGQGPQFIFQYYEKEERGRGNFPDRFSARQFPNYSSELNVNALLLGDSALYLCASSWDLDSYEQYFGPGTRLTVT.

This sequence joins TRBV5-6 and TRBJ1-3; D remains unclear. Germline V gene lookup returns CDR1 SGHDT and CDR2 YYEEEE. V dropped 0 bases and J dropped 0 bases, with 16 bases sitting between them. This CDR3 has 18 amino acids. CDR3 DNA: TGTGCCAGCAGCTTGGTTTCCCACCCGTTAGCCTCTGGAAACACCATATATTTT. Translation: CASSLVSHPLASGNTIYF.

The chain employs TRBV19 and TRBJ2-7; D might be TRBD1 (6 bases). The CDR3 length is 12 residues. Trimming left V 4 bases short and J 5 bases short, with 9 bases between. The germline V gene has CDR1 LNHDA and CDR2 SQIVND (reference sequence). CDR3 sequence reads: CASSKQGNEQYF. In DNA, the CDR3 is TGTGCCAGTAGTAAACAGGGAAACGAGCAGTACTTC.